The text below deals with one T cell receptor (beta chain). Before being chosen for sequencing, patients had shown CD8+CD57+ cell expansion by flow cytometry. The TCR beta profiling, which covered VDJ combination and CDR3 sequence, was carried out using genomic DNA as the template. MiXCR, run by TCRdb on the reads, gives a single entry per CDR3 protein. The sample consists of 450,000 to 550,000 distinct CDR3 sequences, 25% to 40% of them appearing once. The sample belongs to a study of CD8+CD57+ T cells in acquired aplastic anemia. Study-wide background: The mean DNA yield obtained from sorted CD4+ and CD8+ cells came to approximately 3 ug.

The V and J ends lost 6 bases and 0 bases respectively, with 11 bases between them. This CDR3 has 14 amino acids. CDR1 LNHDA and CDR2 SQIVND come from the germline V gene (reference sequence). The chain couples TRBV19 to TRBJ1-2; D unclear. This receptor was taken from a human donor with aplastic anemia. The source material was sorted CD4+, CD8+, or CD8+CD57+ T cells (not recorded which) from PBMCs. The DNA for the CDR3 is TGTGCCAGTAGCGAAGGGAGCTCTAACTATGGCTACACCTTC. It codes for CASSEGSSNYGYTF.